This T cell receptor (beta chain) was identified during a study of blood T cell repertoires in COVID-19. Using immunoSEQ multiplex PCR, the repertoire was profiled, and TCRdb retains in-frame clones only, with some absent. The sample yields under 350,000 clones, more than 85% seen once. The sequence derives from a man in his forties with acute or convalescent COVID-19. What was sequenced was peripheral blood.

CDR3 region: CASSLAPPSRGGPNYGYTF. CDR3 coding DNA: TGTGCCAGCAGCTTGGCACCCCCTTCGAGAGGGGGTCCTAACTATGGCTACACCTTC. The chain is built from TRBV5-5 and TRBJ1-2, with D maybe TRBD1 (6 bases). The CDR3 has 19 amino acids. With 0 bases removed from V and 0 bases from J, the gap between germline ends came to 21 bases. Looked up from germline, CDR1 is SGHKS and CDR2 is YYEKEE (reference sequence).